This TCR beta chain was documented in a study of human T cells and chemical hapten exposure. In the authors' methods: A typical sample had some 87,000 TCRs, with about 20,000 to 690,600 overall. Via MiXCR, TCRdb re-called the RACE reads, giving one row per CDR3 protein. The V and J calls come from TCRdb's annotation, not from the publication. The sample has about 120,000 distinct CDR3 sequences, roughly 12% seen once. This clonotype was observed a few times. Its specificity is unknown. General observations from the study: Expanded TCRs clustered into significantly more large CDR3 similarity groups than controls, the analysis revealed.

Indicated time point: pre-sensitization, week 0. Treatment here: therapeutic diphenylcyclopropenone sensitization with weekly scalp DPC. The receptor comes from a woman between 18 and 29 years old with alopecia areata. Some clones in this sample may be carry-over from other donors' samples. Sequencing was performed on whole blood, taken in connection with sensitization to the hapten diphenylcyclopropenone (DPC).

The CDR3 nucleotides read TGTGCCAGCAGCCAACGCCCGCCCGGAGCTGGTGCTAATGAAAAACTGTTTTTT. This sequence encodes CASSQRPPGAGANEKLFF. This chain connects TRBV4-2 to TRBJ1-4; D not resolved. Trimming left V 2 bases short and J 3 bases short, with 19 bases between. CDR3 size: 18 residues. The V gene's germline CDR1 is LGHNA and CDR2 YNFKEQ.